Reported below is one TCR beta chain. This entry comes from a study of blood T cell repertoires in COVID-19. Study-level information: Samples taken during acute and convalescent COVID-19 were collected in the United States, Italy and Spain. From T cells, B-cell-depleted T cells, or PBMCs came the material, which was cDNA or gDNA.

CDR3 length: 20 residues. The germline gives CDR1 MNHEY, CDR2 SVGEGT. J gave up 1 base and V 2 bases, and 13 bases lay outside the gene matches. Original processing notes: Estimation of nucleated cell counts relied on the amplification of reference gene primers. The protocol was immunoSEQ multiplex PCR, while the TCRdb copy is restricted to in-frame clones and leaves out a portion. V and J calls plus clone size are reproduced from that table; the DNA served to infer D and trimming. Of about 100,000 clones in the sample, approximately 81% were seen once. The material sequenced was peripheral blood. The chain recombines TRBV6-2 or TRBV6-3 with TRBJ2-3, with 12 bases fitting TRBD1. This receptor was identified in a human donor in a cohort sampled during active COVID-19. In DNA form, the CDR3 reads TGTGCCAGCAGTTACAGCTCCGGGACAGGGGGCTACGGGGGCACAGATACGCAGTATTTT. As protein: CASSYSSGTGGYGGTDTQYF.